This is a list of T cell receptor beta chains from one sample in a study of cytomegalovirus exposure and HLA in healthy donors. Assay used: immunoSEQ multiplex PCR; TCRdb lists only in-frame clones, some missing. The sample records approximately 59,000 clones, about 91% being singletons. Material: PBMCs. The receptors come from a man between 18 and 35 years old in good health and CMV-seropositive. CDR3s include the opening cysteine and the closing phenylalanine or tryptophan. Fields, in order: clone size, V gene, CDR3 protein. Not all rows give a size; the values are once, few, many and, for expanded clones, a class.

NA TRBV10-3 CAIRAGTAQETQYF
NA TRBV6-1 CASGGGGSSQETQYF
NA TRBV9 CASSGAGDEAFF
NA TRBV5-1 CASSWGETGELFF
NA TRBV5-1 CASSLEASGLETQYF
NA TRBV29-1 CSVVLQGVSYEQYF
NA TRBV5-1 CASSLEAGDNYEQYF
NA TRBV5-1 CASSLFTGTQDTQYF
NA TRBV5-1 CASSLGVERHNEQFF
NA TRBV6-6 CASSYSGGLEDYEQYF
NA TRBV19 CASNLQGYKGEAFF
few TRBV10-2 CASSDSANQPQHF
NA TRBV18 CASSRSGDTEAFF
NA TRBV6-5 CASSGTSGSRYEQYF
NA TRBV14 CASSQGRDRENYGYTF
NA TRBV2 CASRDRGANYGYTF
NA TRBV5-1 CASSQSGNTIYF
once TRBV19 CASSIPTGGNQPQHF
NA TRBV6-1 CASSELAGEGSYEQYF
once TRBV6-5 CASSYSRVATQYF
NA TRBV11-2 CASSSLIRGDYGYTF
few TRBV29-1 CSAGGELPFF
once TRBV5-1 CASSLHFDRLAGARNEQFF
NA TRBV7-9 CASTHPQLNEKLFF
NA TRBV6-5 CASLGHTFDSYEQYF
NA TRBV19 CASGSGRAWTGELFF
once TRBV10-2 CASTGTGDYEQYF
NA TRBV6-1 CASSESGGHQPQHF
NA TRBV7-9 CASSPATLAGAPPGNEQFF
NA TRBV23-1 CASSQSIQRPSGRSYEQYF
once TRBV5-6 CASSSDREIMYEQYF
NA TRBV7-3 CASSRDREGPRTHTGELFF
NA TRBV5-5 CASSSTDGQGAGEQYF
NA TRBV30 CAWSPPTGQLRSGELFF
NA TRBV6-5 CASSYRRTGPSYGYTF
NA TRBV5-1 CASHGGREGTEAFF
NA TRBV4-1 CASSQVGGDGNEQFF
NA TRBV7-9 CASSSTTGRNTEAFF
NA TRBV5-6 CASSSLASSYEQYF
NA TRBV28 CASRRRESYEQYF
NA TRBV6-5 CASMLSGQSYEQYF
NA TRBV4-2 CASSQRTSGSYEQYF
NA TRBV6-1 CASSETGTSGGYEQYF
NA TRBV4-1 CASSQDQLAGEQYF
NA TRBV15 CATSRERQGPYEQYF
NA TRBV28 CASSSPNLGRGYNEQFF
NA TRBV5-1 CASSFGTSGRNNEQFF
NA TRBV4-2 CASSQYLPLAGVGLLYEQYF
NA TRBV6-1 CASSHDRVNQPQHF
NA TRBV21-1 CASSKGRRGGNSYEQYF
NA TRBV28 CASRGTGESFDYGYTF
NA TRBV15 CATSRVPTAYEQYF
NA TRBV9 CASSVEDRGTYMNTEAFF